The following is a T cell receptor (beta chain) sequence with its context. This sample is part of a study of T-cell memory formation after mild COVID-19. In the study overall: Clustering of TCRs was largely donor specific.

Germline-derived CDR1 and CDR2 are SQVTM and ANQGSEA. The CDR3 covers 13 residues. After removal of 6 bases from V and 2 bases from J, the junction contained 6 bases not matched to a gene. TCRdb analysed the 5' RACE reads with MiXCR anew, one entry per CDR3 protein. The sample has fewer than 150,000 distinct CDR3 sequences; about 6.5% are singletons. Material for sequencing was PBMCs or a T cell subset sorted from them (not recorded which). The TCR sequence derives from an adult woman who had mild COVID-19 (a few samples of this study predate the infection). Cell type and time point are not known. The genes are TRBV29-1 and TRBJ1-1, with 7 bases matching TRBD1. CDR3 sequence (DNA): TGCAGCGTGGGCGGGACAGTCAACACTGAAGCTTTCTTT. Amino acid sequence: CSVGGTVNTEAFF.